A single sample is the source of the 14 T cell receptor beta chains below, sequenced in a study of control samples from healthy donors and cancer patients. Profiling relied on immunoSEQ multiplex PCR, and the TCRdb table lists in-frame clones only, not all of them. The repertoire holds under 150,000 clones, with roughly 91% as singletons. The sequenced sample was blood. The receptors stem from a man aged 40-50 years in good health.

The J gene is TRBJ2-6, the V gene TRBV25-1, with D unresolved. The CDR3 is 17 amino acids. Germline assignment: CDR1 MGHDK and CDR2 SYGVNS. Trimming removed 5 bases at V and 0 bases at J, with 14 bases between. The CDR3 nucleotides read TGTGCCAGCAGTCCTAGAAGTAGGAGCTCTGGGGCCAACGTCCTGACTTTC. It specifies CASSPRSRSSGANVLTF. The full variable domain, in which reference TRBV25-1 and TRBJ2-6 provide the parts outside the CDR3, is EADIYQTPRYLVIGTGKKITLECSQTMGHDKMYWYQQDPGMELHLIHYSYGVNSTEKGDLSSESTVSRIRTEHFPLTLESARPSHTSQYLCASSPRSRSSGANVLTFGAGSRLTVL.

The V gene is TRBV2, the J gene TRBJ2-6; D is unclear. CDR3 length: 15 amino acids. The V and J ends lost 4 bases and 3 bases respectively, with 10 bases between them. The germline gives CDR1 SNHLY, CDR2 FYNNEI. Here the CDR3 reads CASSAQSGGANVLTF. The CDR3 coding sequence is TGTGCCAGCAGTGCCCAGTCGGGTGGGGCCAACGTCCTGACTTTC.

The chain is built from TRBV6-4 and TRBJ2-2; D possibly corresponds to TRBD1 (5 bases). V was shortened by 3 bases and J by 3 bases, with 8 bases between the two germline ends. The CDR3 contains 14 residues. Germline V gene sequence: CDR1 MRHNA, CDR2 SNTAGT. CDR3 bases: TGTGCCAGCAGTGAGGGGCAGGACACCGGGGAGCTGTTTTTT. Its translation is CASSEGQDTGELFF.

The rearrangement links TRBV5-1 to TRBJ2-1; TRBD1 matches 8 bases. After removal of 4 bases from V and 7 bases from J, the junction contained 7 bases not matched to a gene. The CDR3 sequence is 14 residues long. From germline, CDR1 is SGHRS and CDR2 YFSETQ. Written as DNA, the CDR3 is TGCGCCAGCAGCGGCCGACAGGGGATGAATGAGCAGTTCTTC. Translation gives CASSGRQGMNEQFF.

The chain links TRBV3-1 (or the pseudogene TRBV3-2) to TRBJ1-4, with D unresolved. This CDR3 is built from 13 residues. Germline assignment: CDR1 LGHDT and CDR2 YNNKEL (reference sequence). Trimming stripped 1 base from V and 7 bases from J, with 7 bases between. CDR3 region: CASSQVRLEKLFF. As DNA, the CDR3 is TGTGCCAGCAGCCAAGTCCGGCTTGAAAAACTGTTTTTT.

The CDR3 region is CASSQEWVAGLQETQYF. The CDR3 coding sequence is TGTGCCAGCAGCCAAGAGTGGGTAGCGGGTCTCCAAGAGACCCAGTACTTC. This chain joins TRBV3-1 (or the pseudogene TRBV3-2) and TRBJ2-5; 7 nucleotides agree with TRBD2. The CDR3 length is 17 residues. V was clipped by 0 bases and J by 1 base; unmatched bases: 8. Germline CDR1 is LGHDT and CDR2 is YNNKEL (reference sequence).

This chain joins TRBV3-1 (or the pseudogene TRBV3-2) and TRBJ2-3; D not resolved. V dropped 1 base and J dropped 4 bases, with 6 bases sitting between them. Germline V gene sequence: CDR1 LGHDT, CDR2 YNNKEL (reference sequence). This CDR3 spans 13 amino acids. In nucleotides, the CDR3 is TGTGCCAGCAGCCAAGCCGCGGCAGATACGCAGTATTTT. Protein: CASSQAAADTQYF.

The CDR3 reads CASSPGATDHNYGYTF. The CDR3, as DNA: TGTGCCAGCAGCCCGGGGGCGACAGACCATAACTATGGCTACACCTTC. The chain uses TRBV7-9 and TRBJ1-2; tentative D call: TRBD1 (6 bases). This CDR3 spans 16 amino acids. CDR1 is SEHNR, CDR2 FQNEAQ, per germline (reference sequence). Trimming left V 5 bases short and J 1 base short, with 17 bases between.

The CDR3 nucleotides read TGTGCCACCAGTGACTCCGGGACTAGCATTTGGGAGACCCAGTACTTC. Encoded protein: CATSDSGTSIWETQYF. The chain employs TRBV24-1 and TRBJ2-5; TRBD2 aligns across 9 bases. The J segment lost 5 bases and the V segment lost 4 bases, leaving 10 bases of the junction unmatched. Germline V gives CDR1 KGHDR, CDR2 SFDVKD. CDR3 length: 16 residues.

V is TRBV24-1 and J is TRBJ2-5; 7 bases line up with TRBD1. The CDR3 totals 14 residues. With V trimmed by 2 bases and J by 3 bases, 2 bases remained unmatched. Germline CDR1 reads KGHDR; CDR2 reads SFDVKD. CDR3 coding DNA: TGTGCCACCAGTGATTACAGGGGTAAAGAGACCCAGTACTTC. Encoded protein: CATSDYRGKETQYF.

The chain combines TRBV24-1 with TRBJ1-5; D ambiguous. This CDR3 is built from 14 residues. V dropped 5 bases and J dropped 0 bases, with 7 bases sitting between them. The germline gives CDR1 KGHDR, CDR2 SFDVKD. CDR3: CATSAAISNQPQHF. CDR3 bases: TGTGCCACCAGTGCGGCCATTAGCAATCAGCCCCAGCATTTT.

This chain connects TRBV6-6 to TRBJ2-7, with D perhaps given as TRBD1 or TRBD2 (7 bases each). The CDR3 covers 16 residues. V lost 1 base to trimming and J lost 0 bases, with 13 bases between them. Germline V lookup: CDR1 MNHNY, CDR2 SVGAGI (reference sequence). CDR3 amino acids: CASSYFQGGHSYEQYF. CDR3 nucleotides: TGTGCCAGCAGTTACTTCCAGGGGGGGCACTCCTACGAGCAGTACTTC.

This clone was seen a single time. The chain is built from TRBV21-1 and TRBJ1-6. TRBV21-1 is termed a pseudogene. This CDR3 comprises 16 residues. This CDR3 is CASSIPIRQYNSPLHF. The CDR3 DNA is TGTGCCAGCAGCATCCCTATACGGCAGTATAATTCACCCCTCCACTTT.

The sample holds a few counts of this clone. This chain links TRBV4-1 with TRBJ2-3; perhaps TRBD2 as D (5 bases). The CDR3 is 16 residues long. Germline V gene sequence: CDR1 MGHRA, CDR2 YSYEKL. The V end was cut by 1 base, the J end by 5 bases, with 16 bases between. The CDR3 loop reads CASSQGRPFGGDTQYF. The CDR3 bases are TGCGCCAGCAGCCAAGGTAGGCCTTTCGGAGGAGATACGCAGTATTTT.